This T cell receptor (beta chain) was profiled in a study of beta chain features in type 1 diabetes. Germline V gene data show CDR1 as SGHVS and CDR2 as FNYEAQ. The CDR3 sequence is 16 residues long. V lost 4 bases to trimming and J lost 2 bases; unmatched junction nucleotides: 10. Broader study findings: Healthy donors had naive, central memory and Treg TCRB repertoires that appeared less similar than those seen among patients.

CD45RO/CCR7/CD25/CD127/CD95/CD27 staining was used to isolate CD4+ naive, central memory, regulatory and stem cell-like memory cells by sorting. A word on this clone: Its antigen is currently unknown.

The authors reverse transcribed all of the isolated RNA, so sequencing captured expressed TCRB transcripts. Sequencing was performed with immunoSEQ multiplex PCR; in TCRdb, only in-frame clones are kept and a portion is missing. The sample holds roughly 230,000 clones, about 10% seen once. Sequenced: naive CD4+ T cells from blood. The genes are TRBV7-6 and TRBJ1-2; TRBD1 matches at 7 bases. This sequence was found in a woman aged 18-29 years in good health. Here the CDR3 DNA reads TGTGCCAGCAGCTCCATGTCCGGGACAGTCAACTATGGCTACACCTTC. This encodes CASSSMSGTVNYGYTF.